Shown below are 21 T cell receptor beta chains from a single sample sequenced in a study of spatial heterogeneity in lung cancer. Each CDR3 protein is one row after TCRdb ran MiXCR on the 5' RACE reads. The data show about 40,000 distinct CDR3 sequences, roughly 5.4% seen once. Documented time point: sample taken at primary tumor resection. Sequencing was performed on PBMCs, taken at surgery. The receptor source for this set is a female donor with early-stage non-small cell lung cancer.

This rearrangement joins TRBV20-1 to TRBJ2-7; D is possibly TRBD1 or TRBD2 (5 bases each). Germline CDR1 is DFQATT and CDR2 is SNEGSKA (reference sequence). The CDR3 has 15 residues. Trimming removed 0 bases from V and 2 bases from J, with 14 bases in between. The CDR3 DNA reads as TGCAGTGCTAGAGATCCGGGACGGTACCCCTACGAGCAGTACTTC. Translating it yields CSARDPGRYPYEQYF.

This clonotype was counted at least ten times. The rearrangement joins TRBV2 to TRBJ2-7, with TRBD2 as a possible D gene (6 bases). The length of the CDR3 is 13 residues. Germline-derived CDR1 and CDR2 are SNHLY and FYNNEI. Trimming removed 0 bases at V and 6 bases at J, with 9 bases between. CDR3 protein: CASSEARGGEQYF. The CDR3 bases are TGTGCCAGCAGTGAAGCCCGGGGAGGCGAGCAGTACTTC.

At least ten counts were recorded for this clonotype. The gene calls are TRBV5-4 and TRBJ2-2; D assignment may be TRBD1 or TRBD2 (5 bases each). CDR3 length: 16 residues. In germline, CDR1 is SGHNT, CDR2 YYREEE (reference sequence). Trimming cost V 4 bases and J 4 bases, with 17 bases left between them. In DNA, the CDR3 is TGTGCCAGCAGCATTGGGTTACGGGGCGGCACCGGGGAGCTGTTTTTT. Translating gives CASSIGLRGGTGELFF.

This chain joins TRBV18 and TRBJ1-6; no clear D gene. V dropped 0 bases and J dropped 6 bases, with 12 bases sitting between them. This CDR3 spans 16 amino acids. Germline V gene sequence: CDR1 KGHSH, CDR2 LQKENI. The CDR3 DNA follows: TGTGCCAGCTCACCACCTTACGCCGGAATTAATTCACCCCTCCACTTT. Protein product: CASSPPYAGINSPLHF.

In its sample, this clonotype was seen many times. The chain carries TRBV13 and TRBJ1-1; TRBD1 might be the D (6 bases). Looked up from germline, CDR1 is PRHDT and CDR2 is FYEKMQ (reference sequence). The V end lost 5 bases, the J end lost 1 base, and 11 bases lay between the germline ends. The CDR3 has 14 amino acids. This CDR3 is CASSPLTGNTEAFF. In nucleotides, the CDR3 is TGTGCCAGCAGCCCCCTGACAGGGAACACTGAAGCTTTCTTT.

V and J are TRBV7-3 and TRBJ2-7; D gene uncertain. Deletions cut 5 bases from V and 5 bases from J, with 19 bases between. The CDR3 totals 15 residues. Germline values: CDR1 SGHTA, CDR2 FQGTGA. CDR3 DNA sequence: TGTGCCAGCAGCCATAGACCCCCTGGGAAGGACGAGCAGTACTTC. This codes for CASSHRPPGKDEQYF.

V gene TRBV5-1 combines with J gene TRBJ2-3; D might be TRBD1 (6 bases). With 2 bases removed from V and 2 bases from J, the gap between germline ends came to 9 bases. This CDR3 is 14 amino acids long. Germline CDR1 and CDR2: SGHRS and YFSETQ. The CDR3 protein is CASSLQGITDTQYF. Here the CDR3 DNA reads TGCGCCAGCAGCTTACAGGGTATCACAGATACGCAGTATTTT.

At least ten counts were recorded for this clonotype. The chain uses TRBV29-1 and TRBJ2-7; 8 bases align to TRBD2. This CDR3 has 15 residues. V shed 3 bases, J shed 0 bases, and the junction held 7 bases outside the gene matches. Germline lookup yields CDR1 SQVTM and CDR2 ANQGSEA. The CDR3 nucleotides are TGCAGCGTTGATCTAGCGGGCGTTAGCTCCTACGAGCAGTACTTC. It codes for CSVDLAGVSSYEQYF.

This clonotype appeared many times. The chain couples TRBV12-3 or TRBV12-4 to TRBJ2-7; 11 bases are a match to TRBD2. V lost 3 bases and J lost 5; bases outside the gene matches: 9. This CDR3 has 16 amino acids. The DNA of the CDR3 is TGTGCCAGCAGTTTCGGACCCGTGACTAGCGGGGACGAGCAGTACTTC. Amino acid sequence: CASSFGPVTSGDEQYF.

This clonotype has just a few counts. The rearrangement uses TRBV10-3 and TRBJ1-4; 8 nucleotides match TRBD1. CDR3 size: 13 residues. Germline trimming cut 8 bases from V and 5 bases from J; bases unmatched to any gene: 4. Germline V lookup: CDR1 ENHRY, CDR2 SYGVKD. CDR3 sequence reads: CAIGQGENEKLFF. The CDR3 region has the DNA TGTGCCATCGGACAGGGAGAGAATGAAAAACTGTTTTTT.

This clonotype has at least ten counts. The V and J genes are TRBV6-1 and TRBJ2-5; possibly TRBD1 or TRBD2 for D (6 bases each). Trimming removed 0 bases from V and 1 base from J, with 9 bases in between. The germline V gene has CDR1 MNHNS and CDR2 SASEGT. The CDR3 consists of 15 residues. The CDR3 protein is CASSEAPGAQETQYF. In DNA, the CDR3 is TGTGCCAGCAGTGAAGCACCGGGGGCCCAAGAGACCCAGTACTTC.

This sequence joins TRBV12-5 and TRBJ1-1; D gene ambiguous. The CDR3 is 13 residues long. CDR1 LGHNT and CDR2 FRNRAP come from the germline V gene. The V end lost 1 base, the J end lost 1 base, and 4 bases lay between the germline ends. DNA for the CDR3: TGTGCTAGTGGTTTGGAAACGAACACTGAAGCTTTCTTT. Its protein is CASGLETNTEAFF.

This clonotype was observed at least ten times. V gene TRBV4-2 combines with J gene TRBJ1-2; D remains unclear. V lost 0 bases, J lost 1 base, and 9 bases lay in between. The germline CDR1 and CDR2 sequences are LGHNA and YNFKEQ. The CDR3 has 15 amino acids. The chain's CDR3 is CASSQDGQDNYGYTF. The CDR3, as DNA: TGTGCCAGCAGCCAAGATGGTCAGGATAACTATGGCTACACCTTC.

Many counts were recorded for this clonotype. The genes are TRBV20-1 and TRBJ2-7; 11 nucleotides agree with TRBD1. Germline CDR1 is DFQATT and CDR2 is SNEGSKA (reference sequence). The CDR3 consists of 14 residues. Losses at the gene ends were 3 bases for V and 4 bases for J; bases not matched to a gene: 5. Here the CDR3 DNA reads TGCAGTGCTAGCGGGGACAGGGGGTTTTACGAGCAGTACTTC. This sequence encodes CSASGDRGFYEQYF.

This clonotype was picked up many times. The V call is TRBV7-8, the J call TRBJ2-3; D gene unclear. Germline V lookup: CDR1 SGHVS, CDR2 FQNEAQ. The CDR3 consists of 12 residues. V was clipped by 5 bases and J by 5 bases, with 8 bases between them. The CDR3 DNA reads as TGTGCCAGCAGCCCTAGTGGAGATACGCAGTATTTT. This translates into CASSPSGDTQYF.

This clonotype showed up many times. The chain joins TRBV3-1 to TRBJ1-2; D not certain. V gave up 4 bases and J gave up 6 bases, with 12 bases separating them. This CDR3 has 13 amino acids. In germline, CDR1 is LGHDT, CDR2 YNNKEL (reference sequence). In DNA form, the CDR3 reads TGTGCCAGCAGCCTAACGTCTAAGAATGGCTACACCTTC. Translated, it gives CASSLTSKNGYTF.

The gene calls are TRBV2 and TRBJ1-2; possible D gene TRBD1, 5 bases. Germline V gives CDR1 SNHLY, CDR2 FYNNEI. The CDR3 covers 15 residues. The V and J ends lost 10 bases and 6 bases respectively, with 24 bases between them. This CDR3 reads CATTRLGEEGNGYTF. The CDR3 coding sequence is TGTGCCACCACACGGCTCGGGGAAGAGGGGAATGGCTACACCTTC.

The chain is built from TRBV5-4 and TRBJ2-5; D ambiguous. Germline V gene sequence: CDR1 SGHNT, CDR2 YYREEE (reference sequence). This CDR3 has 13 residues. Deletions cut 3 bases from V and 5 bases from J, with 11 bases between. This CDR3 reads CASSSPPGETQYF. For the CDR3, the DNA is TGTGCCAGCAGCTCCCCCCCCGGCGAGACCCAGTACTTC.

CDR3 nucleotide sequence: TGTGCCAGCAGACGCTTTAATCTACCCAGGGGGGCGACGAACACTGAAGCTTTCTTT. Its protein product is CASRRFNLPRGATNTEAFF. The chain uses TRBV12-3 or TRBV12-4 and TRBJ1-1; 7 bases are a match to TRBD1. The CDR3 is made up of 19 amino acids. After removal of 6 bases from V and 1 base from J, the junction contained 20 bases not matched to a gene.

This clonotype has at least ten counts. Here the CDR3 DNA reads TGTGCCAGCCGCGAGGCAGGGAACACCGGGGAGCTGTTTTTT. Translating it yields CASREAGNTGELFF. The chain is built from TRBV21-1 and TRBJ2-2. TRBV21-1 is classified as a pseudogene. This CDR3 region has 14 residues.

In regard to this clonotype: This may be a read error, as it is one base from a much larger clone. This chain links TRBV19 with TRBJ2-7; D is perhaps TRBD1 (6 bases). The CDR3 consists of 12 residues. Per the germline V gene, CDR1 is LNHDA and CDR2 is SQIVND (reference sequence). This CDR3 is CVSAGDSYEQYF. In DNA, the CDR3 is TGTGTCAGCGCAGGGGACTCCTACGAGCAGTACTTC. Combining the CDR3 with reference TRBV19 and TRBJ2-7 gives the whole variable domain DGGITQSPKYLFRKEGQNVTLSCEQNLNHDAMYWYRQDPGQGLRLIYYSQIVNDFQKGDIAEGYSVSREKKESFPLTVTSAQKNPTAFYLCVSAGDSYEQYFGPGTRLTVT.